Below are 2 T cell receptor beta chains sequenced from a single sample in a study of shared clonotypes between healthy human individuals. TCRdb's table, derived via immunoSEQ multiplex PCR, lists solely in-frame clones and lacks some. The sample lists about 380,000 clones, approximately 97% occurring once. Sample: memory CD8+ T cells sorted from blood. Subset meaning: CD45RO+ cells pooled with CCR7-negative TemRA cells. Receptor source: a man aged 25-45 years in good health.

This clone was seen just once. The chain has TRBV5-1 and TRBJ2-1; 7 bases fit TRBD2. The CDR3 extends over 16 amino acids. Germline V gene sequence: CDR1 SGHRS, CDR2 YFSETQ. V gave up 4 bases and J gave up 10 bases; unmatched junction bases: 17. The CDR3 sequence: CASSARLADGLKEQFF. In DNA, the CDR3 is TGCGCCAGCAGCGCGCGTCTAGCGGACGGACTCAAGGAGCAGTTCTTC.

This chain uses TRBV5-1 with TRBJ2-6; D assignment may be TRBD1 or TRBD2 (5 bases each). The germline V and J ends were trimmed by 3 bases and 10 bases, with 23 bases remaining between them. CDR1 SGHRS and CDR2 YFSETQ come from the germline V gene. The CDR3 has 17 amino acids. In DNA, the CDR3 is TGCGCCAGCAGCTCAGGGTATACCCCCCGAGGGGAAAACGTCCTGACTTTC. Its protein product is CASSSGYTPRGENVLTF.